This TCR beta chain was retrieved from a study of cytomegalovirus exposure and HLA in healthy donors. With 60 Vbeta and 13 Jbeta primers, the PCR was carried out. Libraries were prepared by immunoSEQ multiplex PCR; TCRdb keeps only in-frame clonotypes and omits some of them. The sample consists of some 120,000 clones, 9% to 10% of them appearing once. The CDR3 totals 14 residues. The V segment lost 6 bases and the J segment 10 bases; nucleotides outside the gene matches: 7. Looked up from germline, CDR1 is SGHRS and CDR2 is YFSETQ. This receptor was taken from a man aged 30 to 39 in good health and CMV-seronegative. V is TRBV5-1 and J is TRBJ1-4; 12 positions agree with TRBD1. Sequencing was performed on PBMCs. CDR3: CASNEGQGAGKLFF. DNA for the CDR3: TGCGCCAGCAACGAGGGACAGGGGGCCGGAAAACTGTTTTTT.